The clone carrying this T cell receptor beta chain was counted at least ten times. Its cognate antigen is unknown. Germline CDR1 reads SGHAT; CDR2 reads FQNNGV. The CDR3 length is 17 residues. The V end was cut by 5 bases, the J end by 2 bases, with 22 bases between. Attached unique molecular identifiers marked individual cDNA molecules. TCRdb independently ran MiXCR on the 5' RACE reads; one entry per CDR3 protein. The sample shows 90,000 to 120,000 distinct CDR3 sequences, 11% of them seen only once. The sample belongs to a study of early T cells in non-severe SARS-CoV-2 infection. As for the study in general: Unsorted whole-blood RNA was sequenced in bulk, leaving chains unpaired.

Study outcomes and limitations: Anti-spike CD8 specificities were favored by VDJdb matching, whose results missed private and CD4 specificities.

The receptor's source is an adult who was a healthcare worker with PCR-confirmed SARS-CoV-2 infection or an uninfected control (not recorded which). Input material: whole blood. The rearrangement uses TRBV11-2 and TRBJ2-7; TRBD1 or TRBD2 may be the D gene (5 bases each). The DNA for the CDR3 is TGTGCCAGCAGCCCCATACCCTCCGGGGTGGGGGCCTACGAGCAGTACTTC. This translates into CASSPIPSGVGAYEQYF. Together with reference TRBV11-2 and TRBJ2-7, the CDR3 gives the full variable domain: EAGVAQSPRYKIIEKRQSVAFWCNPISGHATLYWYQQILGQGPKLLIQFQNNGVVDDSQLPKDRFSAERLKGVDSTLKIQPAKLEDSAVYLCASSPIPSGVGAYEQYFGPGTRLTVT.